This TCR beta chain was identified during a study of shared clonotypes between healthy human individuals. Background on the study: Three plates each covered CD4 naive and memory; CD8 naive two, CD8 memory one.

The donor population consisted of healthy HIV-negative adults with no recent acute infections or vaccinations. Sequencing was performed with immunoSEQ multiplex PCR; in TCRdb, only in-frame clones are kept and a portion is missing. This table holds some 980,000 clones, 60% to 85% found once. This CDR3 is built from 14 residues. Germline assignment: CDR1 MNHEY and CDR2 SMNVEV (reference sequence). The V end was cut by 2 bases, the J end by 4 bases, with 6 bases between. The sequencing input was memory CD4+ T cells sorted from blood. Subset defined: CD45RA-negative fraction. The rearrangement uses TRBV27 and TRBJ1-6; no clear D gene. This receptor was obtained from a man aged 18 to 30 in good health. CDR3 protein: CASSLEAYNSPLHF. In DNA, the CDR3 is TGTGCCAGCAGTTTAGAGGCTTATAATTCACCCCTCCACTTT.